The 19 T cell receptor beta chains given below trace back to one sample, sequenced in a study of cytomegalovirus exposure and HLA in healthy donors. The PCR made use of 60 Vbeta and 13 Jbeta primers. Sequenced by immunoSEQ multiplex PCR; TCRdb stores in-frame clones only, minus some. Of around 130,000 clones listed, about 71% are singletons. Sequenced sample: PBMCs. Receptors originate from a woman aged 55-70 years in good health and CMV-seropositive.

This clone was detected only once. The rearrangement joins TRBV6-6 to TRBJ2-7; TRBD2 is a possible D gene (6 bases). Germline CDR1 reads MNHNY; CDR2 reads SVGAGI (reference sequence). The CDR3 contains 12 residues. Trimming removed 7 bases from V and 7 bases from J, with 14 bases in between. DNA for the CDR3: TGTGCCAGCACCGGGAGTCCGGAAGAGCAGTACTTC. This translates into CASTGSPEEQYF.

This sequence joins TRBV5-1 and TRBJ1-1, with TRBD1 matching over 7 bases. The V segment lost 4 bases and the J segment 1 base; nucleotides outside the gene matches: 22. The CDR3 has 20 residues. Per germline, CDR1 SGHRS and CDR2 YFSETQ. As DNA, the CDR3 is TGCGCCAGCAGCCATCCCCCTGGGACAGATTATCAACACCCGAACACTGAAGCTTTCTTT. Amino acid sequence: CASSHPPGTDYQHPNTEAFF.

The sample holds a few counts of this clone. The rearrangement links TRBV2 to TRBJ2-3; perhaps TRBD1 as D (6 bases). Between the trimmed V and J ends, which lost 6 bases and 12 bases, there was a span of 10 bases. The CDR3 consists of 10 residues. Germline V gives CDR1 SNHLY, CDR2 FYNNEI. The CDR3 DNA reads as TGTGCCAGCAGGGAACAGGGACAGTATTTT. Encoded protein: CASREQGQYF. Using reference TRBV2 and TRBJ2-3 for the parts outside the CDR3, the full variable domain is EPEVTQTPSHQVTQMGQEVILRCVPISNHLYFYWYRQILGQKVEFLVSFYNNEISEKSEIFDDQFSVERPDGSNFTLKIRSTKLEDSAMYFCASREQGQYFGPGTRLTVL.

This clone has a handful of counts. The genes are TRBV18 and TRBJ1-5; 7 bases fit TRBD1. This CDR3 is built from 13 residues. V was clipped by 6 bases and J by 7 bases; unmatched bases: 6. Germline CDR1 and CDR2: KGHSH and LQKENI. The CDR3 DNA reads as TGTGCCAGCTCGGGGACAGAAGAGCAGCCCCAGCATTTT. This gives the protein CASSGTEEQPQHF.

The genes are TRBV7-9 and TRBJ2-7; 7 bases are a match to TRBD1. This CDR3 is built from 15 residues. In germline, CDR1 is SEHNR, CDR2 FQNEAQ (reference sequence). V lost 4 bases, J lost 0 bases, and 6 bases stayed unmatched. CDR3 amino acids: CASSSTGLGSYEQYF. In DNA form, the CDR3 reads TGTGCCAGCAGCTCGACAGGGCTGGGCTCCTACGAGCAGTACTTC.

J is TRBJ2-2 and V is TRBV9; the match to TRBD2 covers 7 bases. V trimming: 1 base; J trimming: 1 base; junction bases outside the gene matches: 4. Looked up from germline, CDR1 is SGDLS and CDR2 is YYNGEE. The length of the CDR3 is 16 residues. The CDR3 coding sequence is TGTGCCAGCAGCGTACGGCAGCGGGGGAACACCGGGGAGCTGTTTTTT. Its protein product is CASSVRQRGNTGELFF.

In this sample, this clone turned up a few times. The chain uses TRBV7-3 and TRBJ2-1; 14 nucleotides line up with TRBD2. J lost 6 bases, V lost 8 bases, and 0 bases had no gene match. Germline V lookup: CDR1 SGHTA, CDR2 FQGTGA. There are 13 residues in the CDR3. The DNA for the CDR3 is TGTGCCAGCGGGACTAGCGGGGGCAATGAGCAGTTCTTC. Protein sequence: CASGTSGGNEQFF.

This chain links TRBV2 with TRBJ2-5; possibly TRBD2 for D (7 bases). This CDR3 region has 14 residues. Germline V gene data show CDR1 as SNHLY and CDR2 as FYNNEI. The V end was cut by 4 bases, the J end by 5 bases, with 14 bases between. In nucleotides, the CDR3 is TGTGCCAGCAGTGGAGGGGGGGCGAGGGAGACCCAGTACTTC. It is translated as CASSGGGARETQYF.

The chain combines TRBV11-3 with TRBJ2-1; the D gene is possibly TRBD2 (5 bases). The CDR3 spans 14 residues. Trimming took 0 bases from V and 11 from J, leaving 14 bases between them. Germline assignment: CDR1 SGHNT and CDR2 YENEEA. This chain's CDR3 is CASSLDRRAPKQFF. The CDR3 region has the DNA TGTGCCAGCAGCTTAGATCGGCGGGCACCGAAGCAGTTCTTC.

In the case of this clone: Different DNA sequences within this sample yield the same CDR3. This sequence joins TRBV18 and TRBJ2-2, with D tentatively TRBD2 (6 bases). V shed 6 bases and J shed 6 bases, with 17 bases lying between them. In germline, CDR1 is KGHSH, CDR2 LQKENI. The CDR3 runs to 15 residues. This chain's CDR3 is CASSPTGGKSGELFF. The CDR3 DNA sequence: TGTGCCAGCTCCCCAACTGGGGGGAAATCCGGGGAGCTGTTTTTT.

The chain combines TRBV6-6 with TRBJ1-5; tentatively, D is TRBD1 (5 bases). Germline V gene sequence: CDR1 MNHNY, CDR2 SVGAGI (reference sequence). Trimming removed 0 bases at V and 6 bases at J, with 15 bases between. This CDR3 has 16 residues. CDR3 loop: CASSYSSQGGGQPQHF. The CDR3 region has the DNA TGTGCCAGCAGTTACTCGAGCCAGGGCGGCGGTCAGCCCCAGCATTTT.

The J gene is TRBJ1-6, the V gene TRBV19, with D perhaps matching TRBD1 (6 bases). Trimming left V 4 bases short and J 5 bases short, with 18 bases between. CDR1 LNHDA and CDR2 SQIVND come from the germline V gene (reference sequence). The CDR3 sequence is 17 residues long. In DNA form, the CDR3 reads TGTGCCAGTAGTACCTTGGACAGAGGGGGACATAATTCACCCCTCCACTTT. Its protein product is CASSTLDRGGHNSPLHF.

J is TRBJ1-3 and V is TRBV27; D may be TRBD1 (5 bases). CDR3 size: 14 residues. From germline, CDR1 is MNHEY and CDR2 SMNVEV (reference sequence). V lost 2 bases, J lost 2 bases, and 7 bases lay in between. The CDR3 region is CASSLGGTGNTIYF. CDR3 nucleotides: TGTGCCAGCAGTTTAGGGGGGACTGGAAACACCATATATTTT.

The chain joins TRBV6-5 to TRBJ2-7, with 10 bases that match TRBD1. Germline CDR1 MNHEY, CDR2 SVGAGI. The CDR3 extends over 13 amino acids. V was clipped by 9 bases and J by 0 bases; unmatched bases: 2. The CDR3 nucleotides read TGTGCCAGTAGACAGGGGGCCTCCTACGAGCAGTACTTC. It translates to CASRQGASYEQYF.

V is TRBV7-3 and J is TRBJ2-1; 7 positions agree with TRBD1. The CDR3 consists of 15 residues. After removal of 5 bases from V and 3 bases from J, the junction contained 7 bases not matched to a gene. Germline V CDR1 and CDR2: SGHTA, FQGTGA. DNA of the CDR3: TGTGCCAGCAGCCCCCGGCCAGGGGGCTACAATGAGCAGTTCTTC. Protein product: CASSPRPGGYNEQFF. Full variable domain (rest looked up from reference TRBV7-3 and TRBJ2-1): GAGVSQTPSNKVTEKGKYVELRCDPISGHTALYWYRQSLGQGPEFLIYFQGTGAADDSGLPNDRFFAVRPEGSVSTLKIQRTERGDSAVYLCASSPRPGGYNEQFFGPGTRLTVL.

The chain employs TRBV5-5 and TRBJ2-1; TRBD1 matches 10 bases. Germline V CDR1 and CDR2: SGHKS, YYEKEE (reference sequence). The CDR3 contains 15 residues. J lost 8 bases, V lost 4 bases, and 9 bases had no gene match. The CDR3 DNA sequence: TGTGCCAGCAGCGGTGCCGGGACAGGGGTATATGAGCAGTTCTTC. It codes for CASSGAGTGVYEQFF. The full variable domain, rest sourced from reference TRBV5-5 and TRBJ2-1, is DAGVTQSPTHLIKTRGQQVTLRCSPISGHKSVSWYQQVLGQGPQFIFQYYEKEERGRGNFPDRFSARQFPNYSSELNVNALLLGDSALYLCASSGAGTGVYEQFFGPGTRLTVL.

This chain joins TRBV2 and TRBJ2-3; D is possibly TRBD2 (6 bases). Germline V lookup: CDR1 SNHLY, CDR2 FYNNEI. This CDR3 is 14 amino acids long. V was cut by 10 bases and J by 6 bases, with 20 bases left in between. CDR3 loop: CAILPYSGSDTQYF. DNA for the CDR3: TGTGCCATCCTCCCTTATAGCGGCAGCGATACGCAGTATTTT.

The V call is TRBV11-2, the J call TRBJ1-4, with D unresolved. CDR3 length: 16 residues. From germline, CDR1 is SGHAT and CDR2 FQNNGV. V lost 3 bases and J lost 2, with 13 bases in between. Written as DNA, the CDR3 is TGTGCCAGCAGCTTCCTCCCAGAAGTCACTAATGAAAAACTGTTTTTT. Protein: CASSFLPEVTNEKLFF.

This clone has only a few counts. The chain carries TRBV5-8 and TRBJ1-1, with TRBD1 matching 8 bases. Germline CDR1 is SGHTS and CDR2 is YDEGEE. V shed 0 bases, J shed 3 bases, and the junction held 7 bases outside the gene matches. The CDR3 runs 16 residues. CDR3 region: CASSLATDRAYTEAFF. The DNA of the CDR3 is TGTGCCAGCAGCTTGGCTACGGACAGGGCGTACACTGAAGCTTTCTTT.